This is a list of T cell receptor beta chains from one sample in a study of cytomegalovirus exposure and HLA in healthy donors. Produced via immunoSEQ multiplex PCR; TCRdb's table is partial and in-frame only. Among roughly 140,000 clones listed, around 79% were seen once. The material sequenced was PBMCs. Every receptor here comes from a male donor in good health and CMV-seronegative. The CDR3 runs from the conserved cysteine through the conserved F or W. The order of the fields is D gene, V gene, clone size, J gene, CDR3 DNA, CDR3 protein. The D gene is left open where the match is weak. Clone size is not always given. Where it is, it says once, few, many or a class for expanded clones.

D: -
V: TRBV7-6
size: -
J: TRBJ2-1
DNA: TGTGCCAGCAGCACAAGTAGCGTCCTGGACAATGAGCAGTTCTTC
CDR3: CASSTSSVLDNEQFF

D: TRBD2
V: TRBV6-1
size: -
J: TRBJ2-3
DNA: TGTGCCAGCAGTGAAGCCACTAGCGGGAGGGCCGGTACAGATACGCAGTATTTT
CDR3: CASSEATSGRAGTDTQYF

D: TRBD1
V: TRBV2
size: -
J: TRBJ1-1
DNA: TGTGCCAGCAGGAGACAGGGAGGATGGAACACTGAAGCTTTCTTT
CDR3: CASRRQGGWNTEAFF

D: -
V: TRBV5-1
size: once
J: TRBJ1-1
DNA: TGCGCCAGCAGCAGAACAGGGAACACTGAAGCTTTCTTT
CDR3: CASSRTGNTEAFF

D: TRBD2
V: TRBV5-1
size: -
J: TRBJ2-1
DNA: TGCGCCAGCAGCTTGGCCTGGACTAGCTCCCTAGGTGAGCAGTTCTTC
CDR3: CASSLAWTSSLGEQFF

D: -
V: TRBV5-1
size: -
J: TRBJ2-7
DNA: TGCGCCAGCTCTAGAATAGGGGATTACGAGCAGTACTTC
CDR3: CASSRIGDYEQYF

D: -
V: TRBV5-6
size: -
J: TRBJ1-3
DNA: TGTGCCAGCAGCGGGTGGGGCCACACCATATATTTT
CDR3: CASSGWGHTIYF

D: TRBD1
V: TRBV2
size: -
J: TRBJ2-7
DNA: TGTGCCAGCAGTCTGACACAGGGGGCAGTAGTATACGAGCAGTACTTC
CDR3: CASSLTQGAVVYEQYF

D: -
V: TRBV11-3
size: -
J: TRBJ1-1
DNA: TGTGCCAGCAGCCTCCGACAGACCGCATTGTCTGAAGCTTTCTTT
CDR3: CASSLRQTALSEAFF

D: -
V: TRBV11-3
size: -
J: TRBJ1-6
DNA: TGTGCCAGCAGCTACGACAGACTGTATTCACCCCTCCACTTT
CDR3: CASSYDRLYSPLHF

D: TRBD2
V: TRBV5-1
size: -
J: TRBJ2-1
DNA: TGCGCCAGCAGCGCCACTAGCGGGAGGGCCCTGTTCTTC
CDR3: CASSATSGRALFF

D: TRBD2
V: TRBV18
size: -
J: TRBJ2-1
DNA: TGTGCCAGCTCACACAAAGGACTAGATGTAAACGGTGCTGAGCAGTTCTTC
CDR3: CASSHKGLDVNGAEQFF

D: -
V: TRBV6-1
size: -
J: TRBJ2-2
DNA: TGTGCCAGCAGTGAATCTTTGTGGCACACCGGGGAGCTGTTTTTT
CDR3: CASSESLWHTGELFF

D: -
V: TRBV29-1
size: -
J: TRBJ1-4
DNA: TGCAGCGGAATGGACAGTCTGAATGAAAAACTGTTTTTT
CDR3: CSGMDSLNEKLFF

D: TRBD1
V: TRBV27
size: few
J: TRBJ2-7
DNA: TGTGCCAGCACACCTTCTGGGACAGGGGTCCACGAGCAGTACTTC
CDR3: CASTPSGTGVHEQYF

D: -
V: TRBV4-3
size: -
J: TRBJ2-1
DNA: TGCGCCAGCAGACACCCATATCGCTCCTACAATGAGCAGTTCTTC
CDR3: CASRHPYRSYNEQFF

D: -
V: TRBV30
size: -
J: TRBJ1-1
DNA: TGTGCCTGGAGTGGACAGGTGAACACTGAAGCTTTCTTT
CDR3: CAWSGQVNTEAFF

D: -
V: TRBV9
size: once
J: TRBJ1-5
DNA: TGTGCCAGCAGCGTAGATGGGCGAAATCAGCCCCAGCATTTT
CDR3: CASSVDGRNQPQHF

D: TRBD1
V: TRBV19
size: -
J: TRBJ1-2
DNA: TGTGCCAGTATAACGGACAGGGACGGTGGCTACACCTTC
CDR3: CASITDRDGGYTF

D: TRBD1
V: TRBV5-3
size: -
J: TRBJ2-5
DNA: TGTGCCAGAAGGCGAGGACAGGTCCAAGAGACCCAGTACTTC
CDR3: CARRRGQVQETQYF

D: TRBD2
V: TRBV20-1
size: -
J: TRBJ2-1
DNA: TGCAGTGTCCCAACTAGCGGTGAGCAGTTCTTC
CDR3: CSVPTSGEQFF

D: TRBD1
V: TRBV30
size: -
J: TRBJ1-4
DNA: TGTGCCTGGAGTCGAGGGGACAGGGATTATGAAAAACTGTTTTTT
CDR3: CAWSRGDRDYEKLFF

D: -
V: TRBV6-6
size: -
J: TRBJ2-3
DNA: TGTGCCAGCACTCTGGCAGGCGCACACACAGATACGCAGTATTTT
CDR3: CASTLAGAHTDTQYF

D: -
V: TRBV27
size: -
J: TRBJ1-1
DNA: TGTGCCAGCAGTGCGATCCAGGGTAGGTCTGAAGCTTTCTTT
CDR3: CASSAIQGRSEAFF

D: -
V: TRBV21-1
size: -
J: TRBJ2-5
DNA: TGTGCCAGCAGCAAGGGGGTCCGGGACAGGGGGCCGGAGACCCAGTACTTC
CDR3: CASSKGVRDRGPETQYF

D: -
V: TRBV30
size: -
J: TRBJ1-5
DNA: TGTGCCTGGAGTTTAAGGGCGGGGGCTCAGCCCCAGCATTTT
CDR3: CAWSLRAGAQPQHF

D: TRBD1
V: TRBV30
size: -
J: TRBJ1-2
DNA: TGTGCCTGGAGAAGACTTAACAGGGGGATCATTGGCTACACCTTC
CDR3: CAWRRLNRGIIGYTF

D: -
V: TRBV7-2
size: -
J: TRBJ2-1
DNA: TGTGCCAGCAGCTTAATGGGGGCCCACAATGAGCAGTTCTTC
CDR3: CASSLMGAHNEQFF

D: -
V: TRBV30
size: -
J: TRBJ2-7
DNA: TGTGCCTGGAGTGTCCCTAGGCAGGGGATTTACGAGCAGTACTTC
CDR3: CAWSVPRQGIYEQYF

D: -
V: TRBV6-5
size: -
J: TRBJ2-7
DNA: TGTGCCAGCAGTTGGGCAGGCGGGGGCGGGGGCTACGAGCAGTACTTC
CDR3: CASSWAGGGGGYEQYF

D: TRBD1
V: TRBV19
size: once
J: TRBJ2-7
DNA: TGTGCCAGTAGTGGCCGGGACAGTGCCTACGAGCAGTACTTC
CDR3: CASSGRDSAYEQYF

D: -
V: TRBV19
size: -
J: TRBJ1-5
DNA: TGTGCCAGTAGTACTACAGGGTCAGGTCAGCCCCAGCATTTT
CDR3: CASSTTGSGQPQHF

D: -
V: TRBV29-1
size: -
J: TRBJ2-7
DNA: TGCAGCGTTGAGGGACATAACTACGAGCAGTACTTC
CDR3: CSVEGHNYEQYF

D: -
V: TRBV9
size: -
J: TRBJ2-4
DNA: TGTGCCAGCAGCGTAGATTTACGGAAAAACATTCAGTACTTC
CDR3: CASSVDLRKNIQYF

D: TRBD1
V: TRBV18
size: -
J: TRBJ1-1
DNA: TGTGCCAGCTCATACCGGGACAGGGGTGCTTTCTTT
CDR3: CASSYRDRGAFF

D: TRBD1
V: TRBV7-9
size: -
J: TRBJ1-1
DNA: TGTGCCAGCAGCTTAGGGGACAGCGTGGAAGCTTTCTTT
CDR3: CASSLGDSVEAFF

D: -
V: TRBV9
size: -
J: TRBJ2-1
DNA: TGTGCCAGCAGCGTCTTCTCAACATTAGGGGATGAGCAGTTCTTC
CDR3: CASSVFSTLGDEQFF

D: TRBD2
V: TRBV5-1
size: -
J: TRBJ2-5
DNA: TGCGCCAGCAGCTTGGGTCCAGCGGGATCACAAGAGACCCAGTACTTC
CDR3: CASSLGPAGSQETQYF

D: -
V: TRBV19
size: -
J: TRBJ1-5
DNA: TGTGCCAGTAGTATCCAGGGCCCGCAGGTTCAGCCCCAGCATTTT
CDR3: CASSIQGPQVQPQHF

D: -
V: TRBV18
size: -
J: TRBJ2-5
DNA: TGTGCCAGCTCACCACTACAGGGCTTCCAAGAGACCCAGTACTTC
CDR3: CASSPLQGFQETQYF

D: TRBD2
V: TRBV6-4
size: -
J: TRBJ2-1
DNA: TGTGCCAGCAGTGACTCAGGGCTAGCGGGGGGGCCGACCGATGAGCGGTTCTTC
CDR3: CASSDSGLAGGPTDERFF

D: TRBD2
V: TRBV27
size: -
J: TRBJ2-4
DNA: TGTGCCAGCAGCCCAGGTCGACTAGCGGGACTGGACATTCAGTACTTC
CDR3: CASSPGRLAGLDIQYF

D: -
V: TRBV11-2
size: -
J: TRBJ1-4
DNA: TGTGCCAGCAGCTTTACGGGGAGGGGTAATGAAAAACTGTTTTTT
CDR3: CASSFTGRGNEKLFF

D: -
V: TRBV27
size: few
J: TRBJ1-3
DNA: TGTGCCAGCAGTTTATCCGGTGGAAACACCATATATTTT
CDR3: CASSLSGGNTIYF

D: -
V: TRBV30
size: -
J: TRBJ1-1
DNA: TGTGCCTGGATCCCGGGGTGGGTGAACACTGAAGCTTTCTTT
CDR3: CAWIPGWVNTEAFF

D: -
V: TRBV7-3
size: -
J: TRBJ2-2
DNA: TGTGCCAGCAGCCCATCCACTAGAGGCACCGGGGAGCTGTTTTTT
CDR3: CASSPSTRGTGELFF

D: TRBD1
V: TRBV30
size: -
J: TRBJ2-7
DNA: TGTGCCTGGAGTCTGCAAGTACCGGGACAGGGGGTCGAGCAGTACTTC
CDR3: CAWSLQVPGQGVEQYF

D: -
V: TRBV7-2
size: -
J: TRBJ2-3
DNA: TGTGCCAGCAGCTTACTAGGCACAGATACGCAGTATTTT
CDR3: CASSLLGTDTQYF

D: TRBD1
V: TRBV7-3
size: -
J: TRBJ2-4
DNA: TGTGCCAGCAGCCAGACAGGGGGCCGGATGGACATTCAGTACTTC
CDR3: CASSQTGGRMDIQYF

D: TRBD2
V: TRBV27
size: once
J: TRBJ2-1
DNA: TGTGCCAGCAAGGAACTAGCGCCTTACAATGAGCAGTTCTTC
CDR3: CASKELAPYNEQFF